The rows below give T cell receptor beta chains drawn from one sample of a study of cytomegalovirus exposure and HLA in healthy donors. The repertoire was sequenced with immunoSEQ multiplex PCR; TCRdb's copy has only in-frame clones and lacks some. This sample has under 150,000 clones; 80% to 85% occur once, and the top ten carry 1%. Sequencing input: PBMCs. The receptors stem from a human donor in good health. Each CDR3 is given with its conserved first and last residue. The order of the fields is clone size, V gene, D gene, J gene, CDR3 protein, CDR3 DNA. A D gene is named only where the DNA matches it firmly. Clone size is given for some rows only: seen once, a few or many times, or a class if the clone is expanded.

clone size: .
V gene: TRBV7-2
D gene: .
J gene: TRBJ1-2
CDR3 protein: CASSRALDISYGYTF
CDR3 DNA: TGTGCCAGCAGCCGTGCCCTGGACATCAGCTATGGCTACACCTTC

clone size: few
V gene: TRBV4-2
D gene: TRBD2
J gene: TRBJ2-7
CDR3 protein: CASSQDLAGGSYEQYF
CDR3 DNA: TGTGCCAGCAGCCAAGATCTAGCGGGGGGTTCCTACGAGCAGTACTTC

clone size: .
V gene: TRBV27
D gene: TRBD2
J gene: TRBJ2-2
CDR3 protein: CASSFFSGGANTGELFF
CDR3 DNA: TGTGCCAGCAGTTTTTTCAGCGGGGGTGCCAACACCGGGGAGCTGTTTTTT

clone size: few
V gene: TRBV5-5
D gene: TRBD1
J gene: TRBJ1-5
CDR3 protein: CASSLQPRDSRQPQHF
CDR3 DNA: TGTGCCAGCAGCCTTCAGCCCCGGGACAGTAGGCAGCCCCAGCATTTT

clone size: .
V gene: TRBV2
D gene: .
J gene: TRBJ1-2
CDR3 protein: CANHRGAGIYGYTF
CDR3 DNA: TGTGCCAACCACCGGGGGGCGGGAATCTATGGCTACACCTTC

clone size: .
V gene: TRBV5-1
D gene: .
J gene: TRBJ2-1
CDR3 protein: CASSLRVGANSYNEQFF
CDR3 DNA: TGCGCCAGCAGCTTGCGTGTGGGAGCGAATTCCTACAATGAGCAGTTCTTC

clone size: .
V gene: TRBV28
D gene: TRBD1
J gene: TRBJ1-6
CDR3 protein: CASSLSSGGSGSPLHF
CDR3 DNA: TGTGCCAGCAGTTTATCATCAGGGGGTTCGGGTTCACCCCTCCACTTT

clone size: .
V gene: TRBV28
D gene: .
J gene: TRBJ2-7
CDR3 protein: CASSPLSYEQYF
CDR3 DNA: TGTGCCAGCAGCCCTTTGTCCTACGAGCAGTACTTC

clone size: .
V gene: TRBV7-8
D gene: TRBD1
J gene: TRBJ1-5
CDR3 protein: CASSAQGADQPQHF
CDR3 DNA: TGTGCCAGCAGCGCACAGGGGGCGGATCAGCCCCAGCATTTT

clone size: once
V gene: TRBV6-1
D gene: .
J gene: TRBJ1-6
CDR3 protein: CASSGHLRLANSPLHF
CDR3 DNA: TGTGCCAGCAGTGGTCATCTCAGATTAGCCAATTCACCCCTCCACTTT

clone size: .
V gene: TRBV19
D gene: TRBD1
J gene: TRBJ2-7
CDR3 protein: CASSQTGGSYEQYF
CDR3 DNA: TGTGCCAGTAGCCAGACAGGGGGCTCCTACGAGCAGTACTTC

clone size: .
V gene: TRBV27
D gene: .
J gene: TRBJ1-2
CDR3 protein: CASSLSSVYGYTF
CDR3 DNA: TGTGCCAGCAGTTTATCGAGCGTATATGGCTACACCTTC

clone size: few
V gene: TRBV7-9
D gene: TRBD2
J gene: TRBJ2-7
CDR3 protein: CASSGVTSGSYEQYF
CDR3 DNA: TGTGCCAGCAGCGGAGTGACTAGCGGGTCCTACGAGCAGTACTTC

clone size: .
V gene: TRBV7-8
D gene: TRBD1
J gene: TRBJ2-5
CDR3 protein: CASSLADRAGTQYF
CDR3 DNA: TGTGCCAGCAGCTTAGCCGACAGGGCCGGGACCCAGTACTTC

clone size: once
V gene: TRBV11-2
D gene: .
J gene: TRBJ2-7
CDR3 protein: CASSLGSGNYEQYF
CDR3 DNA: TGTGCCAGCAGCTTGGGATCGGGGAACTACGAGCAGTACTTC

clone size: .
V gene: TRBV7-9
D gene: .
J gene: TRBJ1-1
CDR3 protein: CSSSGPVGQTNTEAFF
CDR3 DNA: TGTTCCAGCAGCGGGCCGGTTGGACAGACGAACACTGAAGCTTTCTTT

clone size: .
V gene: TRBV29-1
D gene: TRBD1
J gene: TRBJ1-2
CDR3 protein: CSVDGTGFNYGYTF
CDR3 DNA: TGCAGCGTTGACGGGACAGGGTTTAACTATGGCTACACCTTC

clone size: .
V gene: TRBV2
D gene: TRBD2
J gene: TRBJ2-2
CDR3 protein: CASSSRTSPGELFF
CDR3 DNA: TGTGCCAGCAGTTCACGGACTAGCCCCGGGGAGCTGTTTTTT

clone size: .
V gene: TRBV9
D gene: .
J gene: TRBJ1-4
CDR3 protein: CASSVTGFNEKLFF
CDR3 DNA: TGTGCCAGCAGCGTCACAGGATTTAATGAAAAACTGTTTTTT

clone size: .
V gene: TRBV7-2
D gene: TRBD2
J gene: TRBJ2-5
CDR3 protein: CASSMTSLAGETQYF
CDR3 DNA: TGTGCCAGCAGCATGACTAGCCTGGCGGGGGAGACCCAGTACTTC

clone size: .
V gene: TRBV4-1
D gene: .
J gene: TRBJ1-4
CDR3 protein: CASSQDRMFHTGKLFF
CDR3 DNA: TGCGCCAGCAGCCAAGATCGTATGTTCCACACCGGGAAACTGTTTTTT

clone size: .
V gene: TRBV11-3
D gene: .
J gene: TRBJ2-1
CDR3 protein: CASSLDLTPYNEQFF
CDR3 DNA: TGTGCCAGCAGCTTAGATTTAACACCCTACAATGAGCAGTTCTTC

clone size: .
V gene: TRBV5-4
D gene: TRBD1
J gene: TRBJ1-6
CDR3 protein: CASSSPGQAYLHF
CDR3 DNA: TGTGCCAGCAGCTCCCCGGGACAGGCGTATCTCCACTTT